The present T cell receptor (beta chain) was sequenced within a study of identical twins. Healthy Caucasian donors formed the entire cohort. As to this clonotype: Its antigen is currently unknown.

Study outcomes and limitations: Twin-shared out-of-frame alpha sequences were enriched for low generation probability.

This CDR3 comprises 13 residues. V was clipped by 6 bases and J by 3 bases, with 15 bases between them. Per the germline V gene, CDR1 is DFQATT and CDR2 is SNEGSKA (reference sequence). Template switching added a universal primer binding site, and final cDNA carried unique molecular identifiers. TCRdb redid the calling of the 5' RACE reads with MiXCR, one entry per CDR3 protein. This table has over 500,000 distinct CDR3 sequences, roughly 21% appearing once. This sample also belongs to another study, concerning T cells expressing NK-cell markers.

V is TRBV20-1 and J is TRBJ2-7; D possibly corresponds to TRBD1 (6 bases). Specimen: CD4+ T cells sorted from blood. The sequence derives from a woman aged 18-30 years in good health. CDR3 DNA: TGCAGTGCCGTTCCTACAGGGTTCTACGAGCAGTACTTC. Amino acid sequence: CSAVPTGFYEQYF.